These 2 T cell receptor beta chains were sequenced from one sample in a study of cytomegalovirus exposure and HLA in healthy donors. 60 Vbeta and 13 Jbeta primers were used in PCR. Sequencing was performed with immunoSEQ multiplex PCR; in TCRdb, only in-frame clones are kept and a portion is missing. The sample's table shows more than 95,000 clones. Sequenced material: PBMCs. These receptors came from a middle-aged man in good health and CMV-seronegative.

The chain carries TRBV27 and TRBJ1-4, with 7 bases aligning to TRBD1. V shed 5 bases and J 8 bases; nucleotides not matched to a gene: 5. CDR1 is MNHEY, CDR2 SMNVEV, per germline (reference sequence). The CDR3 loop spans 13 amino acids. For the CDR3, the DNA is TGTGCCAGCAGTCCCCGGGACAGAGAAAAACTGTTTTTT. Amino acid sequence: CASSPRDREKLFF.

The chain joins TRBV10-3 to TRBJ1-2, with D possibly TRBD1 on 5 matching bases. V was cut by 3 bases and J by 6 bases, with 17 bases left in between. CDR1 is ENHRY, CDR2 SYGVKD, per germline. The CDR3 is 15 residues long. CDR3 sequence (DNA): TGTGCCATCAGTGAATGGTCAGGGAAGAAGGATGGCTACACCTTC. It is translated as CAISEWSGKKDGYTF.